These 16 T cell receptor beta chains were all obtained from the same sample, sequenced in a study of blood T cell repertoires in COVID-19. Data came from immunoSEQ multiplex PCR; TCRdb stores just in-frame clones and leaves some out. The top ten clones hold 3% to 3.5% of a sample with about 190,000 clones, about 81% of them seen once. Sequencing used PBMCs or T cells enriched from blood (not recorded which). Every receptor here comes from a woman under 40 who had recovered from COVID-19.

The chain links TRBV19 to TRBJ1-6; 8 positions agree with TRBD1. The junction had 1 base not matched to a gene; V was cut back by 3 bases and J by 6 bases. The V gene's germline CDR1 is LNHDA and CDR2 SQIVND (reference sequence). The CDR3 has 14 amino acids. Written as DNA, the CDR3 is TGTGCCAGTAGTATCACAGGGGGTAATTCACCCCTCCACTTT. Translated, it gives CASSITGGNSPLHF.

The gene calls are TRBV7-2 and TRBJ1-1; TRBD1 agrees at 8 bases. CDR1 SGHTA and CDR2 FQGNSA come from the germline V gene. The trim removed 5 bases at V and 4 bases at J, leaving 9 bases unmatched. The CDR3 spans 15 residues. CDR3 bases: TGTGCCAGCAGCCCCCGACAGGGGAGAATCACTGAAGCTTTCTTT. Protein sequence: CASSPRQGRITEAFF.

The count of this clone is one. The J gene is TRBJ2-1, the V gene TRBV3-1 (or the pseudogene TRBV3-2); the match to TRBD2 covers 11 bases. The ends lost 2 bases at V and 3 bases at J; junction bases unmatched: 6. This CDR3 is 17 amino acids long. The germline CDR1 and CDR2 sequences are LGHDT and YNNKEL (reference sequence). CDR3 DNA sequence: TGTGCCAGCAGCCAATTAGGGGGACTAGCGGACTACAATGAGCAGTTCTTC. Its protein is CASSQLGGLADYNEQFF.

The chain links TRBV27 to TRBJ2-1; D might be TRBD2 (6 bases). CDR1 and CDR2 (germline): MNHEY, SMNVEV (reference sequence). Trimming removed 4 bases at V and 4 bases at J, with 11 bases between. The length of the CDR3 is 14 residues. DNA of the CDR3: TGTGCCAGCAGTTCGGGAGCCTTTTACAATGAGCAGTTCTTC. Its translation is CASSSGAFYNEQFF.

V and J are TRBV5-8 and TRBJ1-3; no definite D call. Trimming shortened V by 0 bases and J by 0 bases, and 10 bases separated the two germline ends. Germline-derived CDR1 and CDR2 are SGHTS and YDEGEE. The CDR3 has 16 amino acids. CDR3 nucleotide sequence: TGTGCCAGCAGCTTGGTCTCTGGGAGCTCTGGAAACACCATATATTTT. Amino acids: CASSLVSGSSGNTIYF.

V gene TRBV7-2 combines with J gene TRBJ2-5; 8 bases are a match to TRBD2. CDR3 length: 18 residues. Germline V gene sequence: CDR1 SGHTA, CDR2 FQGNSA. Germline trimming cut 1 base from V and 2 bases from J; bases unmatched to any gene: 12. CDR3: CASSLVERGTGLQETQYF. For the CDR3, the DNA is TGTGCCAGCAGCTTAGTGGAGCGGGGGACCGGACTTCAAGAGACCCAGTACTTC.

The chain links TRBV7-8 to TRBJ1-1; TRBD1 matches 9 bases. Germline CDR1 is SGHVS and CDR2 is FQNEAQ. With 4 bases clipped from V and 2 bases from J, the junction kept 8 bases outside the gene matches. There are 16 residues in the CDR3. CDR3 loop: CASSSRQGDTNTEAFF. The CDR3, as DNA: TGTGCCAGCAGCTCCCGACAGGGGGATACAAACACTGAAGCTTTCTTT.

This clone was observed a handful of times. The chain carries TRBV28 and TRBJ1-6, with no clear D. This CDR3 has 18 residues. The V gene's germline CDR1 is MDHEN and CDR2 SYDVKM. The germline V and J ends were trimmed by 5 bases and 2 bases, with 19 bases remaining between them. The CDR3 loop reads CASSLGRGGRPYNSPLHF. In DNA form, the CDR3 reads TGTGCCAGCAGTCTCGGACGGGGAGGTCGGCCCTATAATTCACCCCTCCACTTT. Variable domain in full (rest from reference TRBV28 and TRBJ1-6): DVKVTQSSRYLVKRTGEKVFLECVQDMDHENMFWYRQDPGLGLRLIYFSYDVKMKEKGDIPEGYSVSREKKERFSLILESASTNQTSMYLCASSLGRGGRPYNSPLHFGNGTRLTVT.

The chain carries TRBV15 and TRBJ1-4; tentative D call: TRBD1 (6 bases). The ends were cut back, 0 bases at V and 8 bases at J, with 7 bases in the middle. CDR1 and CDR2 (germline): LNHNV, YYDKDF (reference sequence). The CDR3 contains 13 residues. The CDR3 region has the DNA TGTGCCACCAGCAGAGATACAGGGGAAAAACTGTTTTTT. Its protein is CATSRDTGEKLFF.

The chain carries TRBV5-1 and TRBJ2-7; 11 bases fit TRBD1. The CDR3 covers 17 residues. V lost 0 bases and J lost 3; bases outside the gene matches: 8. CDR1 and CDR2 (germline): SGHRS, YFSETQ. The CDR3 region is CASSLGTGGGRHYEQYV. CDR3 DNA sequence: TGCGCCAGCAGCTTGGGGACAGGGGGCGGCCGTCACTACGAGCAGTACGTC.

The V gene is TRBV30, the J gene TRBJ1-6; TRBD1 matches 7 bases. Germline trimming cut 7 bases from V and 0 bases from J; bases unmatched to any gene: 3. The CDR3 has 14 amino acids. Germline V gene lookup returns CDR1 GTSNPN and CDR2 SVGIG (reference sequence). CDR3 nucleotides: TGTGCCTCTAGACAGGGCTCCTATAATTCACCCCTCCACTTT. It encodes CASRQGSYNSPLHF.

The V and J genes are TRBV12-5 and TRBJ2-2; a weak D match, TRBD1 (5 bases). The germline V gene encodes CDR1 LGHNT and CDR2 FRNRAP. This CDR3 is built from 18 residues. V dropped 4 bases and J dropped 2 bases, with 20 bases sitting between them. CDR3 in DNA: TGTGCTAGTGGTTCATTCCCTTTGGGGCAGCCAAACACCGGGGAGCTGTTTTTT. Protein product: CASGSFPLGQPNTGELFF.

The gene calls are TRBV28 and TRBJ2-7, with D uncertain. The CDR3 contains 12 residues. Trimming took 8 bases from V and 0 from J, leaving 8 bases between them. CDR1 and CDR2 from the germline V gene are MDHEN and SYDVKM. The CDR3 region is CASQAGSYEQYV. DNA for the CDR3: TGTGCCAGCCAGGCTGGCTCCTACGAGCAGTACGTC.

V usage is TRBV3-1 (or the pseudogene TRBV3-2) and J usage is TRBJ1-2; 8 positions agree with TRBD1. Germline V gene sequence: CDR1 LGHDT, CDR2 YNNKEL (reference sequence). The CDR3 contains 16 residues. The junction had 9 bases not matched to a gene; V was cut back by 4 bases and J by 2 bases. The CDR3 loop reads CASSLGQGGPNYGYTF. The CDR3 nucleotides are TGTGCCAGCAGCCTAGGACAGGGTGGACCCAACTATGGCTACACCTTC.

This clone was found a few times. The chain employs TRBV7-9 and TRBJ2-7; TRBD2 agrees at 7 bases. The V gene end was trimmed by 2 bases and the J gene end by 5 bases; junction bases not matched to a gene: 6. CDR3 length equals 14 residues. Looked up from germline, CDR1 is SEHNR and CDR2 is FQNEAQ (reference sequence). The CDR3 here is CASSLFGTTNEQYF. The CDR3 nucleotides are TGTGCCAGCAGCTTATTTGGGACTACCAACGAGCAGTACTTC.

The chain employs TRBV7-6 and TRBJ2-2; 13 bases line up with TRBD2. There are 17 residues in the CDR3. Germline values: CDR1 SGHVS, CDR2 FNYEAQ. The V and J ends lost 5 bases and 5 bases, in that order; junction bases with no gene match: 8. CDR3 amino acids: CASSQLAGGPGTGELFF. The CDR3 bases are TGTGCCAGCAGCCAACTAGCGGGGGGGCCGGGGACCGGGGAGCTGTTTTTT.